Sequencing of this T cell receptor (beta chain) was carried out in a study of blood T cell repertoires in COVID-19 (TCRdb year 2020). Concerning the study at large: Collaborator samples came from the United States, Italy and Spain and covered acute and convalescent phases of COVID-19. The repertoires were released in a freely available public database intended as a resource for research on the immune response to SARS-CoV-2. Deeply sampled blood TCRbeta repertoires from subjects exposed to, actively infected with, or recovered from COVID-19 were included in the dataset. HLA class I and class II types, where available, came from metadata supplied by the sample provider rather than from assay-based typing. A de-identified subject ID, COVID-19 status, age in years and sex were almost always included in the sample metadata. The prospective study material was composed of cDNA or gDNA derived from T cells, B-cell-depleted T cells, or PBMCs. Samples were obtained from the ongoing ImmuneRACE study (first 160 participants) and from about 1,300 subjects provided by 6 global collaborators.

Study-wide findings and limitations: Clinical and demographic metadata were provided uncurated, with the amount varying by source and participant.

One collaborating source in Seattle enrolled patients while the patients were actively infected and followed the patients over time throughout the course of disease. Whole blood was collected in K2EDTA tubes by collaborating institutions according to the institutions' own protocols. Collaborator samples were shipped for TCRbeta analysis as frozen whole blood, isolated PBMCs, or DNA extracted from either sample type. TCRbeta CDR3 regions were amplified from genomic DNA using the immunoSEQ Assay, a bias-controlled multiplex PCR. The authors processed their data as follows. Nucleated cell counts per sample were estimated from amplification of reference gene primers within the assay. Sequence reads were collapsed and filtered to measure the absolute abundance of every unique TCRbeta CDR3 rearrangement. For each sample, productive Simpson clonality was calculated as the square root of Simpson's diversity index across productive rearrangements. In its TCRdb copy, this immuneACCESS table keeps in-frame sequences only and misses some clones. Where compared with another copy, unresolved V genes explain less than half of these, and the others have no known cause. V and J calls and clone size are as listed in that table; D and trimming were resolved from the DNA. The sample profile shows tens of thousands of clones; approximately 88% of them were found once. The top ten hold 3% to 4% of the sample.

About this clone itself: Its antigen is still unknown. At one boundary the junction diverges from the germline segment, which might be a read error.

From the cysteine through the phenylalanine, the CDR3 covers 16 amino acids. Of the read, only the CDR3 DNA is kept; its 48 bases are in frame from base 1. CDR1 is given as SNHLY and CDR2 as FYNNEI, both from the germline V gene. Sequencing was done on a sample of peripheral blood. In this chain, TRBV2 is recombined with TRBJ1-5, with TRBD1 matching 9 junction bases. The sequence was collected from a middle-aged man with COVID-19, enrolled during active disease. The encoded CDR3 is CASSEAQGQGNQPQHF. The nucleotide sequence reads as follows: TGTGCCAGCAGTGAAGCACAGGGACAGGGCAACCAGCCCCAGCATTTT.